This T cell receptor beta chain was obtained from a study of cytomegalovirus exposure and HLA in healthy donors. This PCR relied on a set of 60 Vbeta primers and 13 Jbeta primers. The method was immunoSEQ multiplex PCR; TCRdb's version includes in-frame clones alone and lacks a portion of them. The table includes about 160,000 clones, around 82% detected once. Germline V gives CDR1 SEHNR, CDR2 FQNEAQ (reference sequence). This CDR3 spans 16 amino acids. J was trimmed by 5 bases and V by 4 bases; bases with no gene match: 10. The source material was PBMCs. The TCR was taken from a man in his forties or fifties in good health and CMV-seropositive. The chain carries TRBV7-9 and TRBJ1-4; TRBD1 matches at 7 bases. In nucleotides, the CDR3 is TGTGCCAGCAGCTCACAGAGGGACAGCCCGAATGAAAAACTGTTTTTT. Encoded protein: CASSSQRDSPNEKLFF. Variable domain in full (rest from reference TRBV7-9 and TRBJ1-4): DTGVSQNPRHKITKRGQNVTFRCDPISEHNRLYWYRQTLGQGPEFLTYFQNEAQLEKSRLLSDRFSAERPKGSFSTLEIQRTEQGDSAMYLCASSSQRDSPNEKLFFGSGTQLSVL.